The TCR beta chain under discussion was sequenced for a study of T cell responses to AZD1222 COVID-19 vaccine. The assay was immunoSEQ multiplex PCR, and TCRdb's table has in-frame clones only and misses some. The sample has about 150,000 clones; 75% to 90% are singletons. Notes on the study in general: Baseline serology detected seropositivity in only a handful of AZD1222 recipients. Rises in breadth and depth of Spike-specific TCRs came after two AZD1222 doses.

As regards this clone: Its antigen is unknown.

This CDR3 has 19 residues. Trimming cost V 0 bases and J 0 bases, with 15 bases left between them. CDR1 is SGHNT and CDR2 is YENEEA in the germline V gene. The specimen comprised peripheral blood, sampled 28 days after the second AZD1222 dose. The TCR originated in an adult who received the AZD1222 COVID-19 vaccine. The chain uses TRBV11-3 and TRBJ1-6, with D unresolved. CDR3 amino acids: CASSLEKRGRSSYNSPLHF. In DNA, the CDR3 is TGTGCCAGCAGCTTAGAGAAGCGGGGAAGAAGCTCCTATAATTCACCCCTCCACTTT.